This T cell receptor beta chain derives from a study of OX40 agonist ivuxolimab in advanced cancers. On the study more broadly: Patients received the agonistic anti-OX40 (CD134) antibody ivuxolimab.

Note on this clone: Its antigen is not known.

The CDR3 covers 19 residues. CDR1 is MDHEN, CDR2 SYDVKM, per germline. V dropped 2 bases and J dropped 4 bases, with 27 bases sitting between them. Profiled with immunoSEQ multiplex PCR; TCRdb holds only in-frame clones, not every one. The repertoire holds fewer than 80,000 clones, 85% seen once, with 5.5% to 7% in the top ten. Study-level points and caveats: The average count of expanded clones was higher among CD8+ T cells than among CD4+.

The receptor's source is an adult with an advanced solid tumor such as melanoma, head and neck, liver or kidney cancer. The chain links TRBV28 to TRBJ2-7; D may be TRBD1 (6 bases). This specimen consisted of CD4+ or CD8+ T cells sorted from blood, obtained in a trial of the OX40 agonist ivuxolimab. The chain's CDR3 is CASSLLLYLGQYNRYEQYF. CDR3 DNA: TGTGCCAGCAGTTTACTACTGTACCTTGGACAGTATAATAGGTACGAGCAGTACTTC.